This T cell receptor beta chain was sequenced for a study of CD8 T cells in Susac syndrome. The study's findings and limits: The study acknowledged a relatively small number of individuals in its TCR sequencing and HLA analysis.

About this clonotype itself: As yet, its antigen is unknown. At one end the junction does not follow the germline gene, possibly because of a read error.

Germline V CDR1 and CDR2: SGHRS, YFSETQ. The CDR3 is made up of 13 amino acids. RNA amounts of about 0.5 to 1 ug underwent reverse transcription with random hexamers. MiXCR, applied by TCRdb to the immunoSEQ multiplex PCR reads, yields one record per CDR3 protein. Among 150,000 to 200,000 distinct CDR3 sequences listed, approximately 93% were seen once. The sample comprised CD4+ T cells from PBMCs. The clonotype originates from a human donor with multiple sclerosis. The chain uses TRBV5-1 and TRBJ1-2; weak D call: TRBD1 (5 bases). CDR3 residues: CASSESPLDSSDF. DNA for the CDR3: TGCGCCAGCAGCGAATCGCCCCTAGACAGTTCGGACTTC.